This T cell receptor (beta chain) was documented in a study of T cell repertoires in cytomegalovirus infection. Study information: CMV epitopes used comprised recently identified HLA-C-restricted ones and well-studied HLA-B-restricted ones. Both CMV infection and a matching HLA type were indicated by public TCR beta signatures.

From the reads, TCRdb called clonotypes with MiXCR, one entry per CDR3 protein. Here the sample spans approximately 910,000 distinct CDR3 sequences, 30% to 40% being singletons. Notes on this clonotype: Its antigen is not identified.

Study results and limitations: There were HLA-C-restricted CMV-specific TCR beta clonotypes dominating the ex vivo response.

V lost 0 bases and J lost 3; bases outside the gene matches: 3. The length of the CDR3 is 15 residues. Germline CDR1 SGHRS, CDR2 YFSETQ. The sample in question was cultured CD8+ T cells from PBMCs, obtained from culture after CMV antigen stimulation. The chain employs TRBV5-1 and TRBJ2-1; 7 bases fit TRBD2. The TCR comes from a human donor in good health (CMV status not recorded). Some clones in this sample may be carry-over from other donors' samples. CDR3 bases: TGCGCCAGCAGCTTGGAGCTAGCGGACTACAATGAGCAGTTCTTC. This sequence encodes CASSLELADYNEQFF.